Listed below are T cell receptor beta chains from one sample, sequenced in a study of T-cell memory formation after mild COVID-19. TCRdb reprocessed the 5' RACE reads with MiXCR, giving one entry per CDR3 protein. This sample has 190,000 or so distinct CDR3 sequences, with over 20% found just once. The sample taken for sequencing was PBMCs or a T cell subset sorted from them (not recorded which). These receptors came from an adult woman who had mild COVID-19 (a few samples of this study predate the infection). Cell type and time point are not known. The CDR3 runs from the conserved cysteine through the conserved F or W. D genes are given only for firm matches. Clone size appears in some rows only: once, few, many, or a class for an expanded clone.

abundance: NA
d_gene: NA
v_gene: TRBV7-9
j_gene: TRBJ1-1
CDR3aa: CASSLGSPQNTEAFF
CDR3nt: TGTGCCAGCAGCTTAGGATCCCCGCAGAACACTGAAGCTTTCTTT

abundance: few
d_gene: NA
v_gene: TRBV4-1
j_gene: TRBJ2-7
CDR3aa: CASSQDFQGHYEQYF
CDR3nt: TGCGCCAGCAGCCAAGATTTCCAGGGTCACTACGAGCAGTACTTC

abundance: NA
d_gene: TRBD1
v_gene: TRBV7-9
j_gene: TRBJ1-1
CDR3aa: CASSPPGQGSWNTEAFF
CDR3nt: TGTGCCAGCAGCCCTCCGGGACAGGGGTCTTGGAACACTGAAGCTTTCTTT

abundance: NA
d_gene: TRBD1
v_gene: TRBV20-1
j_gene: TRBJ1-3
CDR3aa: CSARRTGDGNTIYF
CDR3nt: TGCAGTGCTAGGAGGACAGGGGACGGAAACACCATATATTTT

abundance: NA
d_gene: NA
v_gene: TRBV2
j_gene: TRBJ1-1
CDR3aa: CASSEYGGRVTEAFF
CDR3nt: TGTGCCAGCAGTGAATATGGGGGCCGGGTAACTGAAGCTTTCTTT

abundance: NA
d_gene: NA
v_gene: TRBV10-3
j_gene: TRBJ1-1
CDR3aa: CAITRQGLQMNTEAFF
CDR3nt: TGTGCCATCACGCGGCAGGGCTTACAGATGAACACTGAAGCTTTCTTT

abundance: NA
d_gene: NA
v_gene: TRBV24-1
j_gene: TRBJ2-1
CDR3aa: CATSVSGNEQFF
CDR3nt: TGTGCCACCAGTGTGAGCGGCAATGAGCAGTTCTTC

abundance: few
d_gene: NA
v_gene: TRBV29-1
j_gene: TRBJ1-2
CDR3aa: CSVIPEVGYGYTF
CDR3nt: TGCAGCGTTATTCCCGAGGTCGGCTATGGCTACACCTTC

abundance: once
d_gene: NA
v_gene: TRBV2
j_gene: TRBJ2-7
CDR3aa: CASREDGEREQYF
CDR3nt: TGTGCCAGCAGGGAGGATGGTGAGCGCGAGCAGTACTTC

abundance: NA
d_gene: NA
v_gene: TRBV4-1
j_gene: TRBJ2-1
CDR3aa: CASSQNIGTTDEQFF
CDR3nt: TGCGCCAGCAGCCAAAACATCGGGACAACGGATGAGCAGTTCTTC

abundance: NA
d_gene: NA
v_gene: TRBV9
j_gene: TRBJ1-2
CDR3aa: CASSVGDAPVYGYTF
CDR3nt: TGTGCCAGCAGCGTAGGCGACGCACCGGTCTATGGCTACACCTTC

abundance: few
d_gene: NA
v_gene: TRBV11-2
j_gene: TRBJ2-1
CDR3aa: CASSLGPGTSTYNEQFF
CDR3nt: TGTGCCAGCAGCTTAGGACCCGGGACTTCGACCTACAATGAGCAGTTCTTC

abundance: few
d_gene: NA
v_gene: TRBV4-1
j_gene: TRBJ1-2
CDR3aa: CASSQDQGQYYGYTF
CDR3nt: TGCGCCAGCAGCCAAGATCAAGGGCAATACTATGGCTACACCTTC

abundance: NA
d_gene: NA
v_gene: TRBV7-9
j_gene: TRBJ1-2
CDR3aa: CASSNTLLGNGYTF
CDR3nt: TGTGCCAGCAGCAATACGTTGTTAGGGAATGGCTACACCTTC

abundance: NA
d_gene: NA
v_gene: TRBV9
j_gene: TRBJ1-1
CDR3aa: CASRSDTEAFF
CDR3nt: TGTGCCAGCAGGTCGGACACTGAAGCTTTCTTT

abundance: NA
d_gene: NA
v_gene: TRBV7-9
j_gene: TRBJ2-7
CDR3aa: CASSLASDGEQYF
CDR3nt: TGTGCCAGCAGCTTAGCAAGCGACGGGGAGCAGTACTTC

abundance: NA
d_gene: NA
v_gene: TRBV13
j_gene: TRBJ1-3
CDR3aa: CASSFPTGREERNTIYF
CDR3nt: TGTGCCAGCAGCTTCCCCACGGGCAGGGAAGAACGAAACACCATATATTTT

abundance: few
d_gene: TRBD2
v_gene: TRBV4-2
j_gene: TRBJ2-1
CDR3aa: CASSQEGATSGPYNEQFF
CDR3nt: TGTGCCAGCAGCCAAGAAGGAGCAACTAGCGGGCCATACAATGAGCAGTTCTTC

abundance: few
d_gene: NA
v_gene: TRBV10-3
j_gene: TRBJ1-1
CDR3aa: CAISESVEGHLNTEAFF
CDR3nt: TGTGCCATCAGTGAGTCAGTGGAGGGACACTTGAACACTGAAGCTTTCTTT

abundance: NA
d_gene: NA
v_gene: TRBV24-1
j_gene: TRBJ1-2
CDR3aa: CATSEPGVNYGYTF
CDR3nt: TGTGCCACCAGTGAGCCAGGGGTGAACTATGGCTACACCTTC

abundance: few
d_gene: NA
v_gene: TRBV29-1
j_gene: TRBJ2-3
CDR3aa: CSVVTARHSTDTQYF
CDR3nt: TGCAGCGTTGTGACCGCACGCCATAGCACAGATACGCAGTATTTT

abundance: many
d_gene: NA
v_gene: TRBV7-9
j_gene: TRBJ2-5
CDR3aa: CASSLAPEETQYF
CDR3nt: TGTGCCAGCAGCTTAGCCCCGGAAGAGACCCAGTACTTC

abundance: NA
d_gene: TRBD2
v_gene: TRBV27
j_gene: TRBJ2-1
CDR3aa: CASSELAGGPGEQFF
CDR3nt: TGTGCCAGCAGTGAACTAGCGGGAGGGCCTGGTGAGCAGTTCTTC

abundance: few
d_gene: NA
v_gene: TRBV4-2
j_gene: TRBJ2-1
CDR3aa: CASSQDLGDGSYNEQFF
CDR3nt: TGTGCCAGCAGCCAAGATCTGGGTGATGGCTCCTACAATGAGCAGTTCTTC

abundance: NA
d_gene: TRBD2
v_gene: TRBV4-3
j_gene: TRBJ2-1
CDR3aa: CASSQDSSGRPSGGEQFF
CDR3nt: TGCGCCAGCAGCCAAGACTCTAGCGGGAGGCCGAGCGGCGGCGAGCAGTTCTTC

abundance: few
d_gene: NA
v_gene: TRBV20-1
j_gene: TRBJ1-1
CDR3aa: CSAWGDAEAFF
CDR3nt: TGCAGTGCTTGGGGTGATGCTGAAGCTTTCTTT

abundance: few
d_gene: TRBD1
v_gene: TRBV4-1
j_gene: TRBJ1-2
CDR3aa: CASSQQQGPYGYTF
CDR3nt: TGCGCCAGCAGCCAGCAACAGGGGCCCTATGGCTACACCTTC

abundance: NA
d_gene: NA
v_gene: TRBV7-9
j_gene: TRBJ2-3
CDR3aa: CASRSGGTDTQYF
CDR3nt: TGTGCCAGCAGGAGTGGGGGCACAGATACGCAGTATTTT

abundance: few
d_gene: TRBD2
v_gene: TRBV2
j_gene: TRBJ2-1
CDR3aa: CATLWAGGGYNEQFF
CDR3nt: TGTGCCACCTTATGGGCGGGAGGCGGCTACAATGAGCAGTTCTTC

abundance: NA
d_gene: TRBD2
v_gene: TRBV14
j_gene: TRBJ2-1
CDR3aa: CASSQQRGYNEQFF
CDR3nt: TGTGCCAGCAGCCAACAGCGGGGTTACAATGAGCAGTTCTTC

abundance: few
d_gene: TRBD2
v_gene: TRBV9
j_gene: TRBJ2-1
CDR3aa: CASSELGLAENNEQFF
CDR3nt: TGTGCCAGCAGCGAATTGGGACTAGCGGAAAACAATGAGCAGTTCTTC

abundance: many
d_gene: TRBD2
v_gene: TRBV6-5
j_gene: TRBJ2-3
CDR3aa: CASSYRGLAGGTDTQYF
CDR3nt: TGTGCCAGCAGTTACCGGGGACTAGCGGGAGGAACAGATACGCAGTATTTT

abundance: few
d_gene: NA
v_gene: TRBV3-1
j_gene: TRBJ1-4
CDR3aa: CASSQSHTGLNEKLFF
CDR3nt: TGTGCCAGCAGCCAATCCCATACGGGGCTTAATGAAAAACTGTTTTTT

abundance: few
d_gene: TRBD2
v_gene: TRBV7-6
j_gene: TRBJ2-2
CDR3aa: CASSLRLAVTGELFF
CDR3nt: TGTGCCAGCAGCTTAAGACTAGCGGTTACCGGGGAGCTGTTTTTT

abundance: few
d_gene: NA
v_gene: TRBV5-1
j_gene: TRBJ2-5
CDR3aa: CASRRSGEGWETQYF
CDR3nt: TGCGCCAGCAGAAGATCGGGAGAAGGATGGGAGACCCAGTACTTC

abundance: NA
d_gene: NA
v_gene: TRBV6-2/TRBV6-3
j_gene: TRBJ2-5
CDR3aa: CASSYSVGDTNLQETQYF
CDR3nt: TGTGCCAGCAGTTACTCTGTTGGGGACACCAATTTACAAGAGACCCAGTACTTC

abundance: many
d_gene: NA
v_gene: TRBV5-6
j_gene: TRBJ2-7
CDR3aa: CASSANQGSEQYF
CDR3nt: TGTGCCAGCAGCGCTAACCAGGGTAGCGAGCAGTACTTC

abundance: NA
d_gene: NA
v_gene: TRBV3-1
j_gene: TRBJ1-5
CDR3aa: CASSQDLPVGGNQPQHF
CDR3nt: TGTGCCAGCAGCCAAGATCTCCCAGTCGGAGGCAATCAGCCCCAGCATTTT

abundance: NA
d_gene: TRBD2
v_gene: TRBV5-8
j_gene: TRBJ2-5
CDR3aa: CASSKSGGEETQYF
CDR3nt: TGTGCCAGCAGCAAGAGCGGGGGTGAGGAGACCCAGTACTTC

abundance: NA
d_gene: NA
v_gene: TRBV4-2
j_gene: TRBJ2-1
CDR3aa: CASSQDKALDEQFF
CDR3nt: TGTGCCAGCAGCCAAGATAAGGCTCTCGATGAGCAGTTCTTC

abundance: few
d_gene: NA
v_gene: TRBV7-9
j_gene: TRBJ2-2
CDR3aa: CASSPPLRTANTGELFF
CDR3nt: TGTGCCAGCAGCCCCCCCCTTAGGACAGCGAACACCGGGGAGCTGTTTTTT

abundance: NA
d_gene: TRBD1
v_gene: TRBV25-1
j_gene: TRBJ1-5
CDR3aa: CASSDGTGGRQPQHF
CDR3nt: TGTGCCAGCAGCGACGGGACAGGGGGCCGACAGCCCCAGCATTTT

abundance: few
d_gene: NA
v_gene: TRBV7-2
j_gene: TRBJ1-2
CDR3aa: CASSVLSAGYTF
CDR3nt: TGTGCCAGCAGCGTGCTCTCAGCCGGCTACACCTTC

abundance: NA
d_gene: NA
v_gene: TRBV5-1
j_gene: TRBJ2-1
CDR3aa: CASSFWPDSSYNEQFF
CDR3nt: TGCGCCAGCAGCTTTTGGCCGGACAGCTCCTACAATGAGCAGTTCTTC

abundance: few
d_gene: NA
v_gene: TRBV2
j_gene: TRBJ2-5
CDR3aa: CASSDGETQYF
CDR3nt: TGTGCCAGCAGTGACGGAGAGACCCAGTACTTC

abundance: NA
d_gene: NA
v_gene: TRBV12-3/TRBV12-4
j_gene: TRBJ2-3
CDR3aa: CASSPLARADTQYF
CDR3nt: TGTGCCAGCAGTCCCTTGGCGAGGGCAGATACGCAGTATTTT

abundance: few
d_gene: NA
v_gene: TRBV4-3
j_gene: TRBJ2-3
CDR3aa: CASSQGDWERTDTQYF
CDR3nt: TGCGCCAGCAGCCAAGGTGACTGGGAACGCACAGATACGCAGTATTTT

abundance: few
d_gene: NA
v_gene: TRBV7-3
j_gene: TRBJ2-2
CDR3aa: CASSFDGLETGELFF
CDR3nt: TGTGCCAGCAGCTTTGACGGCTTAGAGACCGGGGAGCTGTTTTTT

abundance: NA
d_gene: TRBD2
v_gene: TRBV12-3/TRBV12-4
j_gene: TRBJ2-5
CDR3aa: CASSFPAGEEGETQYF
CDR3nt: TGTGCCAGCAGTTTCCCCGCGGGGGAGGAGGGTGAGACCCAGTACTTC

abundance: few
d_gene: NA
v_gene: TRBV6-2/TRBV6-3
j_gene: TRBJ2-6
CDR3aa: CATRTGANVLTF
CDR3nt: TGTGCCACGCGGACTGGGGCCAACGTCCTGACTTTC